This TCR beta chain was obtained from a study of T cells after yellow fever vaccination (dated by TCRdb to about 2019). Study-level background: The SMART-Seq v4 Ultra Low Input RNA kit was used to prepare libraries from fractions with low cell numbers. Blood was drawn at multiple timepoints before and after primary and secondary immunization, with bulk PBMC replicates and cell subsets isolated. The cohort comprised two healthy male donors, one aged 18 to 30 and one aged 30 to 40 years. To track T-cell clones before and after primary and booster YFV17D yellow fever vaccination, bulk TCR alpha and beta repertoires were sequenced longitudinally.

Overall study outcomes, separate from this receptor: FACS-sorted repertoires could contain abundant contaminating clonotypes from the bulk population, so computational filtering was required. The secondary T-cell response was weaker than the primary response but faster, peaking on day 5 instead of day 15. After the booster, most clones that had expanded after primary vaccination were detected again (around 96% of CD4 and 70% to 90% of CD8), suggesting broad maintenance of memory. A small share of clonotypes occurred in both CD4 and CD8 compartments, likely arising from convergent recombination. The study included only two donors, which limits how far the findings can be generalized.

V is clipped by 10 bases and J by 12 bases, and the sequence between their germline boundaries is 22 bases long. Taken from cysteine to phenylalanine, the CDR3 has 13 residues. Only CDR3 DNA remains: 39 bases, in frame from the first base. Synthesis of TCR cDNA relied on 5'RACE template switching, a step that introduced a universal primer site along with unique molecular identifiers. Priming for cDNA synthesis came from both the TCR alpha and TCR beta constant segments. Library amplification involved two PCR steps, and the second step added sample barcodes and sequencing adapters. Sequencing of the libraries was done on either Illumina HiSeq 2500 (2x100 bp) or NovaSeq (2x150 bp). The authors processed their data as follows. MIGEC handled demultiplexing of reads and collapsing into UMI consensus sequences, while MiXCR performed V(D)J alignment. Using edgeR on replicate PBMC samples, clonotypes were called vaccine-responding if FDR was below 0.01 and the log2 fold change was above 5 up to day 15. Each bulk clonotype was labeled CD4 or CD8 based on which sequenced repertoire, CD4 or CD8, contained the clonotype at higher abundance. TCRdb took the public reads, trimmed them with fastp at Q25, ran MiXCR for clone calling and kept in-frame beta chains. Duplicate CDR3 protein sequences are folded into a single record with the most common DNA and genes. These V and J calls originate from TCRdb's pipeline instead of the authors' own analysis. The sample data list 95,000 to 150,000 distinct CDR3 sequences, and about 7% of these were observed just once. The ten largest clones add up to approximately 2.7% of the sample.

Explained via the paper, the treatment or condition label denotes: live attenuated yellow fever vaccine strain. PBMCs were isolated from peripheral blood using a standard Ficoll-Paque protocol. CD4 and CD8 T-cell fractions were isolated with Dynabeads CD4 and CD8 positive selection kits. RNA was extracted with TriZol from bulk PBMCs, CD4 and CD8 fractions, and dextramer-positive and dextramer-negative fractions. This clonotype has at least ten counts. Its specific antigen is unknown. Base qualities are not provided; no much larger clone lies one nucleotide away. This receptor was obtained from a man between 18 and 29 years old who received the YFV17D yellow fever vaccine. The sequencing here drew on CD4+ T cells sorted from PBMCs, taken 10 days after the first yellow fever vaccination. The rearrangement combines TRBV12-3 or TRBV12-4 with TRBJ2-1, and possibly TRBD1, on 6 matching bases. The bases are TGTGCCACCCTGCCCCAGGGGTTATCGAGGCAGTTCTTC. Its translation reads: CATLPQGLSRQFF.